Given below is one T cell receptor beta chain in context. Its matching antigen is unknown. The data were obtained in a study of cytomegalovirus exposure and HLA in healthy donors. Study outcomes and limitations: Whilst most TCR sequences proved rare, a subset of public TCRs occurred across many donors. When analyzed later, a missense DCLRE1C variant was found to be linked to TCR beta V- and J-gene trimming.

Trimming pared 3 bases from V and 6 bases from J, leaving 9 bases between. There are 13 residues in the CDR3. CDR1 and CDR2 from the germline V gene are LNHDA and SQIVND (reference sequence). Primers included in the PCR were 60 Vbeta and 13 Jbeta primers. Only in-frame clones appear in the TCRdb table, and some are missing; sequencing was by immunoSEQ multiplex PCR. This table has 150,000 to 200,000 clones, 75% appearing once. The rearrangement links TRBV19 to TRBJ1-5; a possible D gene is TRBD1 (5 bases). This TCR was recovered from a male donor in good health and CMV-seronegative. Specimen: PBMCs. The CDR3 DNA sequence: TGTGCCAGTAGTATGGGGCACGGTCAGCCCCAGCATTTT. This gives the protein CASSMGHGQPQHF.